The rows below give T cell receptor beta chains drawn from one sample of a study of identical twins. TCRdb reprocessed the 5' RACE reads via MiXCR and lists one record per CDR3 protein. The sample carries 600,000 to 850,000 distinct CDR3 sequences, 18% recorded once. The same data also went into a second study, on T cells expressing NK-cell markers.

Material: PBMCs. Source of these receptors: a woman aged 18-29 years in good health. Each CDR3 is given without its conserved first and last residue.

>TRBJ2-1|TRBV7-3
ASSLTLGQGIYNEQF
>TRBJ2-7|TRBV12-3/TRBV12-4
ASSPAKEQY
>TRBJ1-2|TRBV7-9
ASSPEPKAEGYT
>TRBJ2-1|TRBV18
ASSPPGAGRNNEQF
>TRBJ1-2|TRBV12-3/TRBV12-4
ASISPGHYGYT
>TRBJ2-7|TRBV28
ASCVGQGFYEQY
>TRBJ1-2|TRBV30
AWSGDRGYT
>TRBJ2-3|TRBV3-1
ASSQGPATDTQY
>TRBJ1-1|TRBV5-4
ASSLDEGALTEAF
>TRBJ2-7|TRBV20-1
SAQGTVSLDEQY
>TRBJ2-3|TRBV12-3/TRBV12-4
ASSPLAVTDTQY
>TRBJ2-7|TRBV21-1
ASTKAPGQGFHEQY
>TRBJ2-1|TRBV20-1
SARGSSSYDNEQF
>TRBJ2-7|TRBV20-1
SAAHLIAGAYEQY
>TRBJ2-2|TRBV9
ASSKWAGELF
>TRBJ2-2|TRBV5-7
ASSLNPPGTGELF
>TRBJ1-2|TRBV6-1
ASSELRGLYGYT
>TRBJ2-1|TRBV4-3
ASSWSRTNEQF
>TRBJ2-2|TRBV12-3/TRBV12-4
ASSYRGPNTGELF
>TRBJ2-6|TRBV10-3
AISGGVSSGANVLT
>TRBJ1-4|TRBV5-6
ASSLWTSEKLF
>TRBJ2-1|TRBV20-1
SASQGKKWSYNEQF
>TRBJ2-7|TRBV12-3/TRBV12-4
ASSTRLAGDGEQY
>TRBJ2-7|TRBV20-1
CASGASGDFYEEQY
>TRBJ1-2|TRBV12-3/TRBV12-4
ASSPLKEGRYT
>TRBJ2-2|TRBV20-1
SAHLAGRDTGELF
>TRBJ1-3|TRBV20-1
SASPQISGNTIY
>TRBJ1-4|TRBV12-3/TRBV12-4
ASSLRDSLNEKLF
>TRBJ2-1|TRBV20-1
GWRLPDYNEQF
>TRBJ2-7|TRBV15
ATSRDRPYEQY
>TRBJ2-2|TRBV7-2
ASSFLYWVSSGDQANTGELF
>TRBJ2-1|TRBV20-1
SATTSNEQF
>TRBJ1-3|TRBV5-4
ASSWSGALNTIY
>TRBJ1-6|TRBV12-3/TRBV12-4
ASSPIGGQPPYNSPLH
>TRBJ1-1|TRBV29-1
SVVRQVINTEAF
>TRBJ1-4|TRBV12-3/TRBV12-4
ASTQGREKLF
>TRBJ2-5|TRBV15
ATSRADREGETQY